This T cell receptor beta chain was obtained from a study of blood T cell repertoires in COVID-19. The wider study: Italy, Spain and the United States were the sources of the convalescent and acute COVID-19 samples. Sources were T cells, B-cell-depleted T cells, or PBMCs; the material itself was cDNA or gDNA.

As originally analysed: Scientists estimated how many nucleated cells there were by amplifying reference gene primers. This table comes from immunoSEQ multiplex PCR, and its TCRdb copy is limited to in-frame clones, with some not included. V, J and clone size derive from that table, while D and trimming were established from the DNA sequence. In the table there are approximately 400,000 clones, 81% of which are singletons. The J segment lost 2 bases and the V segment lost 8 bases, leaving 6 bases of the junction unmatched. The CDR3 totals 14 residues. Looked up from germline, CDR1 is SEHNR and CDR2 is FQNEAQ (reference sequence).

The receptor was isolated from a human donor with acute or convalescent COVID-19. The donor label of this sample is uncertain. Sequencing was done on a sample of peripheral blood. V and J are TRBV7-9 and TRBJ1-2; 9 bases line up with TRBD1. Written as DNA, the CDR3 is TGTGCCAGCTCAGAACAGGGGGCGAACTATGGCTACACCTTC. Its translation: CASSEQGANYGYTF.